Listed below are T cell receptor beta chains from one sample, sequenced in a study of cytomegalovirus exposure and HLA in healthy donors. TCRdb keeps only in-frame clones here, not all; method: immunoSEQ multiplex PCR. Here the sample spans roughly 90,000 clones, roughly 77% being singletons. Source material: PBMCs. The receptors stem from a man aged 30-40 years in good health and CMV-seronegative. Each CDR3 is given with its conserved first and last residue. A D gene is named only where the DNA matches it firmly. The listing skips clone size in some rows; elsewhere it reads once, few, many or a size class.

size: few
D: TRBD2
V: TRBV27
J: TRBJ2-6
CDR3: CASSLQTSSSGANVLTF
DNA: TGTGCCAGCAGTTTGCAGACTAGCAGCTCTGGGGCCAACGTCCTGACTTTC

size: .
D: TRBD1
V: TRBV5-4
J: TRBJ2-7
CDR3: CASSMGQGPYEQYF
DNA: TGTGCCAGCAGCATGGGACAGGGGCCCTACGAGCAGTACTTC

size: .
D: TRBD2
V: TRBV5-1
J: TRBJ2-7
CDR3: CASSLSTSGGAGSYEQYF
DNA: TGCGCCAGCAGCTTGTCTACTAGCGGGGGGGCCGGGTCCTACGAGCAGTACTTC

size: .
D: .
V: TRBV5-1
J: TRBJ2-2
CDR3: CASSVQTGSGELFF
DNA: TGCGCCAGCAGCGTACAAACAGGGTCCGGGGAGCTGTTTTTT

size: .
D: .
V: TRBV11-2
J: TRBJ1-1
CDR3: CASSRGPLTEAFF
DNA: TGTGCCAGCAGCCGAGGGCCACTCACTGAAGCTTTCTTT

size: .
D: TRBD1
V: TRBV30
J: TRBJ1-6
CDR3: CAWSVGREGAYYNSPLHF
DNA: TGTGCCTGGAGTGTAGGCCGCGAGGGGGCCTATTATAATTCACCCCTCCACTTT

size: .
D: .
V: TRBV5-4
J: TRBJ2-1
CDR3: CASSLARAHNNEQFF
DNA: TGTGCCAGCAGCTTGGCCAGGGCCCACAACAATGAGCAGTTCTTC

size: .
D: TRBD1
V: TRBV2
J: TRBJ2-1
CDR3: CASTKQGASTYNEQFF
DNA: TGTGCCAGCACTAAACAGGGGGCTAGCACCTACAATGAGCAGTTCTTC

size: .
D: .
V: TRBV7-9
J: TRBJ1-1
CDR3: CASRPPLSGRKEDGEAFF
DNA: TGTGCCAGCAGGCCCCCCTTGAGCGGGAGAAAGGAGGACGGTGAAGCTTTCTTT

size: .
D: TRBD1
V: TRBV7-9
J: TRBJ2-2
CDR3: CASSLTGLTGELFF
DNA: TGTGCCAGCAGCTTGACAGGGCTAACCGGGGAGCTGTTTTTT

size: .
D: TRBD1
V: TRBV7-6
J: TRBJ2-3
CDR3: CASSSPTTGVDTQYF
DNA: TGTGCCAGCAGCTCCCCAACGACAGGGGTCGATACGCAGTATTTT

size: few
D: .
V: TRBV4-1
J: TRBJ1-1
CDR3: CASSQTRGGNTEAFF
DNA: TGCGCCAGCAGCCAAACAAGGGGGGGTAACACTGAAGCTTTCTTT

size: .
D: .
V: TRBV6-6
J: TRBJ1-2
CDR3: CASNPTGTSYGYTF
DNA: TGTGCCAGCAATCCAACCGGGACTAGCTATGGCTACACCTTC

size: once
D: TRBD1
V: TRBV7-9
J: TRBJ1-2
CDR3: CASSLGQGEGYTF
DNA: TGTGCCAGCAGCTTAGGACAGGGAGAAGGCTACACCTTC

size: few
D: .
V: TRBV5-8
J: TRBJ2-3
CDR3: CASRSRQFSTDTQYF
DNA: TGTGCCAGCAGAAGTAGACAGTTCTCCACAGATACGCAGTATTTT

size: .
D: .
V: TRBV7-2
J: TRBJ2-7
CDR3: CASSSSQYNEQYF
DNA: TGTGCCAGCAGCTCCAGTCAGTACAACGAGCAGTACTTC

size: .
D: .
V: TRBV7-9
J: TRBJ1-4
CDR3: CASSLATAFNEKLFF
DNA: TGTGCCAGCAGCTTGGCCACAGCCTTTAATGAAAAACTGTTTTTT

size: .
D: .
V: TRBV5-1
J: TRBJ2-7
CDR3: CASGKDSSSDEQYF
DNA: TGCGCCAGCGGAAAGGACAGTTCGTCGGACGAGCAGTACTTC

size: .
D: TRBD1
V: TRBV2
J: TRBJ2-6
CDR3: CASSERSGGTGANVLTF
DNA: TGTGCCAGCAGTGAACGGTCAGGGGGAACTGGGGCCAACGTCCTGACTTTC

size: once
D: TRBD1
V: TRBV9
J: TRBJ2-7
CDR3: CASSVAKQGTSYEQYF
DNA: TGTGCCAGCAGCGTAGCAAAACAGGGGACATCCTACGAGCAGTACTTC

size: .
D: .
V: TRBV28
J: TRBJ1-5
CDR3: CASRFPSAAENQPQHF
DNA: TGTGCCAGCAGATTTCCCTCCGCAGCGGAAAATCAGCCCCAGCATTTT

size: .
D: TRBD1
V: TRBV5-1
J: TRBJ2-7
CDR3: CASSRGTGEGEQYF
DNA: TGCGCCAGCAGCCGAGGGACAGGGGAAGGCGAGCAGTACTTC

size: few
D: TRBD1
V: TRBV6-4
J: TRBJ1-6
CDR3: CASSDSTGDNSPLHF
DNA: TGTGCCAGCAGTGACTCGACAGGGGATAATTCACCCCTCCACTTT

size: once
D: .
V: TRBV5-1
J: TRBJ1-4
CDR3: CASSLQDRNEKLFF
DNA: TGCGCCAGCAGCCTACAAGACAGGAATGAAAAACTGTTTTTT

size: .
D: TRBD2
V: TRBV19
J: TRBJ2-1
CDR3: CASSPLAGVAVNEQFF
DNA: TGTGCCAGTAGTCCCCTAGCGGGAGTTGCCGTCAATGAGCAGTTCTTC

size: once
D: .
V: TRBV29-1
J: TRBJ1-1
CDR3: CSVEGRLTRNTEAFF
DNA: TGCAGCGTTGAGGGGAGGCTAACAAGGAACACTGAAGCTTTCTTT

size: .
D: TRBD2
V: TRBV14
J: TRBJ2-7
CDR3: CASSSGGWQYF
DNA: TGTGCCAGCAGCTCGGGGGGATGGCAGTACTTC

size: .
D: TRBD1
V: TRBV4-3
J: TRBJ1-4
CDR3: CASSLGQGSEKLFF
DNA: TGCGCCAGCAGCCTGGGACAGGGCTCGGAAAAACTGTTTTTT

size: .
D: TRBD2
V: TRBV28
J: TRBJ2-7
CDR3: CASSYGGGTDEQYF
DNA: TGTGCCAGCAGTTACGGCGGGGGGACGGACGAGCAGTACTTC

size: .
D: .
V: TRBV7-2
J: TRBJ2-2
CDR3: CASRTRQENTGELFF
DNA: TGTGCCAGCAGGACGCGACAGGAGAACACCGGGGAGCTGTTTTTT

size: once
D: TRBD1
V: TRBV5-1
J: TRBJ2-5
CDR3: CASSLAPGGFQETQYF
DNA: TGCGCCAGCAGCTTGGCACCAGGGGGCTTTCAAGAGACCCAGTACTTC

size: .
D: TRBD1
V: TRBV10-3
J: TRBJ2-2
CDR3: CAIRPGQVNTGELFF
DNA: TGTGCCATCAGACCGGGACAGGTGAACACCGGGGAGCTGTTTTTT

size: few
D: .
V: TRBV6-5
J: TRBJ1-1
CDR3: CASSSREVTEAFF
DNA: TGTGCCAGCAGTTCCCGGGAGGTCACTGAAGCTTTCTTT

size: .
D: TRBD1
V: TRBV2
J: TRBJ2-5
CDR3: CASSEGTGAQYF
DNA: TGTGCCAGCAGTGAAGGAACAGGGGCCCAGTACTTC

size: many
D: .
V: TRBV6-1
J: TRBJ1-2
CDR3: CASSESAGEGYGYTF
DNA: TGTGCCAGCAGTGAATCGGCAGGGGAGGGCTATGGCTACACCTTC

size: .
D: .
V: TRBV5-4
J: TRBJ2-7
CDR3: CASSSGAGAYEQYF
DNA: TGTGCCAGCAGCTCGGGGGCGGGGGCCTACGAGCAGTACTTC

size: .
D: .
V: TRBV2
J: TRBJ2-7
CDR3: CASSGASVYEQYF
DNA: TGTGCCAGCAGTGGCGCTAGCGTCTACGAGCAGTACTTC

size: .
D: .
V: TRBV4-2
J: TRBJ2-1
CDR3: CASSQEAVSSYNEQFF
DNA: TGTGCCAGCAGCCAAGAGGCCGTCAGCTCCTACAATGAGCAGTTCTTC

size: .
D: .
V: TRBV7-2
J: TRBJ1-1
CDR3: CASSLALGPSTEAFF
DNA: TGTGCCAGCAGCTTAGCCCTGGGCCCGAGCACTGAAGCTTTCTTT

size: .
D: TRBD1
V: TRBV29-1
J: TRBJ1-1
CDR3: CSVQGAEAFF
DNA: TGCAGCGTGCAGGGGGCTGAAGCTTTCTTT

size: .
D: .
V: TRBV5-8
J: TRBJ2-5
CDR3: CASSLYFTGIETQYF
DNA: TGTGCCAGCAGCTTGTATTTCACGGGGATAGAGACCCAGTACTTC